The rows below give T cell receptor beta chains drawn from one sample of a study of blood T cell repertoires in COVID-19. Produced via immunoSEQ multiplex PCR; TCRdb's table is partial and in-frame only. The sample lists some 150,000 clones, about 85% occurring once. The sequenced material came from peripheral blood. These receptor sequences come from a woman aged 70-85 years with COVID-19, enrolled during active disease. Each CDR3 is given with its conserved first and last residue. Fields, in order: CDR3 protein, V gene, CDR3 length, J gene, clone size. Part of the rows lack a size; the others show once, few, many or a class for expanded clones.

CASSEAGLTEAFF,TRBV10-2,13,TRBJ1-1,.
CAWSSPAGPNQPQHF,TRBV30,15,TRBJ1-5,.
CASSLLDLYGYTF,TRBV7-2,13,TRBJ1-2,few
CASSQGGSYEQYF,TRBV11-2,13,TRBJ2-7,.
CASRDQGRGTEAFF,TRBV6-5,14,TRBJ1-1,.
CASTLGLAAQETQYF,TRBV2,15,TRBJ2-5,once
CASSLEGSGNTIYF,TRBV18,14,TRBJ1-3,.
CASSQPPGFTEAFF,TRBV3-1/TRBV3-2,14,TRBJ1-1,.
CASSSQASGSGANVLTF,TRBV7-9,17,TRBJ2-6,.
CASSTYRFSSTDTQYF,TRBV19,16,TRBJ2-3,few
CSGGQTNEKLFF,TRBV29-1,12,TRBJ1-4,once
CASVQGGGYTF,TRBV3-1/TRBV3-2,11,TRBJ1-2,.
CASSGGTGVNQPQHF,TRBV9,15,TRBJ1-5,.
CAWSLFPTAPNYGYTF,TRBV30,16,TRBJ1-2,.
CASSQTVSGNTIYF,TRBV4-1,14,TRBJ1-3,once
CALRDRGHGEQFF,TRBV30,13,TRBJ2-1,.
CATGGRVNGYTF,TRBV15,12,TRBJ1-2,.
CATSDPKTGLDTGELFF,TRBV24-1,17,TRBJ2-2,.
CASSRAREQFF,TRBV2,11,TRBJ2-1,.
CASSEDNNGYTF,TRBV5-8,12,TRBJ1-2,.
CATSSSDGRTPRGVQPQHF,TRBV15,19,TRBJ1-5,.
CASSSRGTGDYNEQFF,TRBV5-4,16,TRBJ2-1,once
CASSIADTGELFF,TRBV19,13,TRBJ2-2,.